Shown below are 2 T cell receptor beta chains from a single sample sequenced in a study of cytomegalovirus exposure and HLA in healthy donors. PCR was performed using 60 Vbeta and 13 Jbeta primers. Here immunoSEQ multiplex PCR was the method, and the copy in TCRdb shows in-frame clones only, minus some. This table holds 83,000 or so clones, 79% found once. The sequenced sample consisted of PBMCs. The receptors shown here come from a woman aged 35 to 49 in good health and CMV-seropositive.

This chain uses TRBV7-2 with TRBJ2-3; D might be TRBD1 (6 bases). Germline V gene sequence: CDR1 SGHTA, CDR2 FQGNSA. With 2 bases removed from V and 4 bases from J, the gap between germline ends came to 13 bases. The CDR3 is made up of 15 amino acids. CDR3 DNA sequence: TGTGCCAGCAGCTTACGGAGTCACAGGGCAGATACGCAGTATTTT. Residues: CASSLRSHRADTQYF.

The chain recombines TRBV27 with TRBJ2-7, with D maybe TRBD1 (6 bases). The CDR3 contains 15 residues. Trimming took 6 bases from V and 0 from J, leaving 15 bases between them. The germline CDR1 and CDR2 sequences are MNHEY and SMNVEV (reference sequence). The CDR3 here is CASRRNDRSSYEQYF. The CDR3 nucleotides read TGTGCCAGCAGGAGAAACGACAGGAGCTCCTACGAGCAGTACTTC.